This is a list of T cell receptor beta chains from one sample in a study of T cell responses to AZD1222 COVID-19 vaccine. The protocol was immunoSEQ multiplex PCR, while the TCRdb copy is restricted to in-frame clones and leaves out a portion. The table lists more than 25,000 clones, about nine tenths of them singletons, with 1.3% in the top ten. The sequenced sample was peripheral blood, obtained on day 0 of AZD1222 vaccination. Source of these receptors: an adult in good health. The CDR3 runs from the conserved cysteine through the conserved F or W. A D gene is named only where the DNA matches it firmly. The listing skips clone size in some rows; elsewhere it reads once, few, many or a size class.

v_call	d_call	clone_size	j_call	cdr3_aa	cdr3_nt
TRBV30	.	.	TRBJ2-1	CAWKTGTAYNEQFF	TGTGCCTGGAAGACAGGGACTGCTTACAATGAGCAGTTCTTC
TRBV3-1/TRBV3-2	.	.	TRBJ2-7	CASSQDLPWLYYEQYF	TGTGCCAGCAGCCAAGACTTGCCTTGGCTTTACTACGAGCAGTACTTC
TRBV4-1	TRBD2	few	TRBJ2-7	CASSQLGLAAYEQYF	TGCGCCAGCAGCCAACTGGGACTAGCGGCATACGAGCAGTACTTC
TRBV11-2	.	.	TRBJ1-5	CASSRISNQPQHF	TGTGCCAGCAGCCGAATTAGCAATCAGCCCCAGCATTTT